This T cell receptor (beta chain) was identified in a study of Graves' ophthalmopathy and Graves' hyperthyroidism. Study findings and constraints: The model's prediction of ophthalmopathy progression had about 70% sensitivity and roughly 72% specificity. The authors also found most expanded thyroid clonotypes above 0.001 frequency in blood.

The PBMC fraction was derived from more than 8 ml of fresh peripheral blood. V lost 5 bases and J lost 5, with 15 bases in between. CDR1 and CDR2 (germline): SGHVS, FNYEAQ. This CDR3 has 14 residues. Of note for this clonotype: What it recognizes is unknown.

Researchers took RNA transcripts and amplified TCR beta CDR3 regions from them. HTBI primers served in a first-round RT-PCR, which a second-round multiplex PCR followed. TCRdb independently ran MiXCR on the multiplex PCR reads; one entry per CDR3 protein. This sample has about 640,000 distinct CDR3 sequences, with approximately 39% found just once. This receptor was obtained from an adult man with Graves' ophthalmopathy. The genes are TRBV7-6 and TRBJ2-5; possible D gene TRBD2, 7 bases. The specimen sequenced was peripheral blood. The DNA for the CDR3 is TGTGCCAGCAGCACAGGGACCGGGGGGGAGACCCAGTACTTC. This encodes CASSTGTGGETQYF.